This T cell receptor (beta chain) was identified in a study of blood T cell repertoires in COVID-19. Under the authors' procedure: For nucleated cells, counts were estimated from reference gene primer amplification. Data came from immunoSEQ multiplex PCR; TCRdb stores just in-frame clones and leaves some out. The V and J calls and clone size are taken from that table; D and trimming were inferred from the DNA. Of around 210,000 clones detected, 70% to 90% appear once; the ten largest clones hold about 0.81%. The J segment lost 5 bases and the V segment lost 6 bases, leaving 9 bases of the junction unmatched. The length of the CDR3 is 17 residues. CDR1 is LGHDT, CDR2 YNNKEL, per germline (reference sequence).

The sequenced sample was peripheral blood. This chain links TRBV3-1 (or the pseudogene TRBV3-2) with TRBJ2-3; 15 positions agree with TRBD2. This TCR derives from a woman between 65 and 79 years old with acute or convalescent COVID-19. The CDR3 coding sequence is TGTGCCAGCAGGCGAGCACCGGGACTAGCGGGGGGAGATACGCAGTATTTT. This sequence encodes CASRRAPGLAGGDTQYF.